The 27 T cell receptor beta chains in this list originate from one sample, sequenced in a study of shared clonotypes between healthy human individuals. Only in-frame clones appear in the TCRdb table, and some are missing; sequencing was by immunoSEQ multiplex PCR. The sample lists hundreds of thousands of clones, under 80% occurring once. Input material: memory CD4+ T cells sorted from blood. Subset noted: CD45RA-negative fraction. The receptors derive from a woman younger than 45 in good health.

The V call is TRBV2, the J call TRBJ2-7, with 11 positions matching TRBD2. V dropped 6 bases and J dropped 3; count of bases not matched to a gene: 10. Per the germline V gene, CDR1 is SNHLY and CDR2 is FYNNEI. There are 16 residues in the CDR3. CDR3 sequence reads: CASRTDLAGGYYEQYF. Written as DNA, the CDR3 is TGTGCCAGCAGGACGGACCTAGCGGGAGGTTACTACGAGCAGTACTTC.

V usage is TRBV28 and J usage is TRBJ1-1; D gene unclear. The length of the CDR3 is 13 residues. Germline V gene lookup returns CDR1 MDHEN and CDR2 SYDVKM. V lost 3 bases and J lost 6, with 11 bases in between. As DNA, the CDR3 is TGTGCCAGCAGTTTTGTGGCTCGGCCTGAAGCTTTCTTT. It yields the protein CASSFVARPEAFF.

The rearrangement joins TRBV27 to TRBJ2-3; tentatively, D is TRBD1 or TRBD2 (5 bases each). Per the germline V gene, CDR1 is MNHEY and CDR2 is SMNVEV (reference sequence). The CDR3 consists of 15 residues. V lost 0 bases and J lost 6, with 13 bases in between. The CDR3 sequence is CASSLSVKGRDTQYF. The CDR3 nucleotides are TGTGCCAGCAGTTTATCAGTCAAGGGACGGGATACGCAGTATTTT.

V usage is TRBV4-2 and J usage is TRBJ2-5, with D possibly being TRBD2 (5 bases). The CDR3 totals 16 residues. Looked up from germline, CDR1 is LGHNA and CDR2 is YNFKEQ. Trimming stripped 5 bases from V and 5 bases from J, with 21 bases between. The CDR3 loop is CASSKPHLRGWETQYF. CDR3 nucleotides: TGTGCCAGCAGCAAACCCCATCTGCGAGGGTGGGAGACCCAGTACTTC.

This rearrangement joins TRBV27 to TRBJ2-3; 14 bases align to TRBD2. With V trimmed by 8 bases and J by 10 bases, 11 bases remained unmatched. CDR1 is MNHEY and CDR2 is SMNVEV in the germline V gene (reference sequence). The CDR3 has 15 residues. DNA of the CDR3: TGTGCCAGCGGGACTAGCGGGGGTATATCCTTGGCGCAGTATTTT. It is translated as CASGTSGGISLAQYF.

As for this clone: A much larger clonotype is one base distant, so this may be a read error. The same CDR3 also results from other DNA sequences found in this sample. V and J are TRBV27 and TRBJ2-5, with TRBD1 matching 9 bases. The CDR3 runs 13 residues. From germline, CDR1 is MNHEY and CDR2 SMNVEV (reference sequence). The trim removed 6 bases at V and 5 bases at J, leaving 4 bases unmatched. The CDR3 here is CASRLTGGETQYF. The CDR3 coding sequence is TGTGCCAGCAGACTGACAGGGGGGGAGACCCAGTACTTC.

V and J are TRBV11-2 and TRBJ1-1; D is ambiguous. Germline V gene sequence: CDR1 SGHAT, CDR2 FQNNGV. V was trimmed by 5 bases and J by 4 bases, leaving 14 bases between them. The CDR3 contains 14 residues. The CDR3 DNA reads TGTGCCAGCAGCCTGTACGTAGGAACCACTGAAGCTTTCTTT. Protein: CASSLYVGTTEAFF.

This clone was detected once. A junction boundary mismatches the germline segment, possibly from a read error. The chain couples TRBV7-2 to TRBJ2-1, with 7 positions matching TRBD2. Per germline, CDR1 SGHTA and CDR2 FQGNSA. The CDR3 runs to 16 residues. CDR3: CASSGWGGSSYSEQFF. Here the CDR3 DNA reads TGTGCCAGCAGCGGGTGGGGCGGGAGCTCCTACAGTGAGCAGTTCTTC.

V is TRBV7-8 and J is TRBJ2-1, with D perhaps matching TRBD2 (6 bases). Trimming stripped 3 bases from V and 6 bases from J, with 15 bases between. Germline CDR1 SGHVS, CDR2 FQNEAQ. The CDR3 has 15 residues. The CDR3: CASSFWGVALNEQFF. In DNA, the CDR3 is TGTGCCAGCAGCTTCTGGGGGGTAGCCCTCAATGAGCAGTTCTTC.

This clone was observed at least ten times. The sample contains more than one DNA sequence encoding this CDR3. V is TRBV19 and J is TRBJ1-1; D is possibly TRBD1 (5 bases). Germline loops: CDR1 LNHDA, CDR2 SQIVND (reference sequence). V was trimmed by 5 bases and J by 2 bases, leaving 15 bases between them. The length of the CDR3 is 15 residues. DNA for the CDR3: TGTGCCAGTAGTCCGACCGGGACGGTAAACACTGAAGCTTTCTTT. Translated, it gives CASSPTGTVNTEAFF.

The J gene is TRBJ2-3, the V gene TRBV30; D unclear. This CDR3 spans 12 amino acids. The germline gives CDR1 GTSNPN, CDR2 SVGIG (reference sequence). Trimming shortened V by 3 bases and J by 5 bases, and 9 bases separated the two germline ends. The CDR3 region is CAWRGSGDTQYF. The CDR3 coding sequence is TGTGCCTGGAGGGGATCGGGAGATACGCAGTATTTT.

The count of this clone is one. This chain uses TRBV14 with TRBJ2-1, with unresolved D. This CDR3 comprises 17 residues. Germline V gives CDR1 SGHDN, CDR2 FVKESK. V lost 0 bases, J lost 0 bases, and 12 bases lay in between. This CDR3 is CASSQDLTPSSYNEQFF. In DNA form, the CDR3 reads TGTGCCAGCAGCCAAGATTTGACGCCGAGCTCCTACAATGAGCAGTTCTTC.

The chain employs TRBV10-2 and TRBJ1-2; a possible D gene is TRBD1 (6 bases). Per the germline V gene, CDR1 is WSHSY and CDR2 is SAAADI. The CDR3 length is 12 residues. V lost 4 bases to trimming and J lost 6 bases, with 9 bases between them. Here the CDR3 reads CASSAQGNGYTF. The CDR3 DNA sequence: TGCGCCAGCAGTGCGCAGGGGAATGGCTACACCTTC.

The sample holds many counts of this clone. V gene TRBV5-8 combines with J gene TRBJ1-5; 7 bases fit TRBD1. The ends lost 0 bases at V and 7 bases at J; junction bases unmatched: 7. Germline V CDR1 and CDR2: SGHTS, YDEGEE. This CDR3 comprises 15 residues. The CDR3, as DNA: TGTGCCAGCAGCTTGGGGGGACAGATCCAGCAGCCCCAGCATTTT. Protein: CASSLGGQIQQPQHF.

This clone was counted between two and nine times. The chain has TRBV7-2 and TRBJ1-2; maybe TRBD1 (5 bases). V was cut by 1 base and J by 8 bases, with 14 bases left in between. CDR1 and CDR2 from the germline V gene are SGHTA and FQGNSA. This CDR3 has 14 residues. In DNA, the CDR3 is TGTGCCAGCAGCTTAGTTGGGGGGATTGAGGGCTACACCTTC. Translating gives CASSLVGGIEGYTF. Full variable domain (remainder filled in from reference TRBV7-2 and TRBJ1-2): GAGVSQSPSNKVTEKGKDVELRCDPISGHTALYWYRQSLGQGLEFLIYFQGNSAPDKSGLPSDRFSAERTGGSVSTLTIQRTQQEDSAVYLCASSLVGGIEGYTFGSGTRLTVV.

This chain joins TRBV29-1 and TRBJ2-3; tentatively, D is TRBD1 or TRBD2 (6 bases each). The germline V and J ends were trimmed by 3 bases and 4 bases, with 20 bases remaining between them. Germline V gene data show CDR1 as SQVTM and CDR2 as ANQGSEA. The CDR3 extends over 16 amino acids. The CDR3 DNA reads as TGCAGCGTTGATCGGGTGGGGGGCGCTACCCCAGATACGCAGTATTTT. Residues: CSVDRVGGATPDTQYF.

With respect to this clone: Other DNA sequences of this sample code for an identical CDR3. The J gene is TRBJ1-1, the V gene TRBV5-1; D unresolved. V was trimmed by 0 bases and J by 0 bases, leaving 3 bases between them. This CDR3 region has 13 residues. The germline CDR1 and CDR2 sequences are SGHRS and YFSETQ. CDR3 residues: CASSLVVNTEAFF. CDR3 sequence (DNA): TGCGCCAGCAGCTTGGTAGTGAACACTGAAGCTTTCTTT.

This clone is deemed medium-sized. The chain has TRBV7-9 and TRBJ1-1, with TRBD1 matching 8 bases. This CDR3 contains 12 residues. V lost 5 bases and J lost 10; bases outside the gene matches: 6. CDR1 and CDR2 (germline): SEHNR, FQNEAQ (reference sequence). The CDR3 region has the DNA TGTGCCAGCAGCCGGGCTGACAGGGGAGCTTTCTTT. It encodes CASSRADRGAFF. Full variable domain (rest looked up from reference TRBV7-9 and TRBJ1-1): DTGVSQNPRHKITKRGQNVTFRCDPISEHNRLYWYRQTLGQGPEFLTYFQNEAQLEKSRLLSDRFSAERPKGSFSTLEIQRTEQGDSAMYLCASSRADRGAFFGQGTRLTVV.

The rearrangement joins TRBV18 to TRBJ2-7; D is possibly TRBD2 (6 bases). The CDR3 loop spans 14 amino acids. Per the germline V gene, CDR1 is KGHSH and CDR2 is LQKENI. V was shortened by 1 base and J by 9 bases, with 16 bases between the two germline ends. Written as DNA, the CDR3 is TGTGCCAGCTCACCACGGGAGGACGTCTTCCGGCAGTACTTC. Translated, it gives CASSPREDVFRQYF. Full variable domain (missing parts from reference TRBV18 and TRBJ2-7): NAGVMQNPRHLVRRRGQEARLRCSPMKGHSHVYWYRQLPEEGLKFMVYLQKENIIDESGMPKERFSAEFPKEGPSILRIQQVVRGDSAAYFCASSPREDVFRQYFGPGTRLTVT.

The chain links TRBV12-5 to TRBJ2-3, with D maybe TRBD2 (6 bases). Germline loops: CDR1 LGHNT, CDR2 FRNRAP. The CDR3 extends over 14 amino acids. Deletions cut 2 bases from V and 2 bases from J, with 8 bases between. The CDR3 nucleotides are TGTGCTAGTGGTTTGTGGGGACTCACAGATACGCAGTATTTT. It yields the protein CASGLWGLTDTQYF.

This CDR3 is CASSLAGSGAEYF. The CDR3 region has the DNA TGTGCCAGCAGCTTGGCCGGGTCAGGGGCTGAGTACTTC. The rearrangement links TRBV5-4 to TRBJ2-7; a weak D match, TRBD1 (6 bases). The CDR3 sequence is 13 residues long. The V and J ends lost 0 bases and 11 bases respectively, with 15 bases between them. Germline V gives CDR1 SGHNT, CDR2 YYREEE (reference sequence).

The chain recombines TRBV5-4 with TRBJ1-2; D gene uncertain. Per germline, CDR1 SGHNT and CDR2 YYREEE (reference sequence). The CDR3 length is 12 residues. The V end lost 0 bases, the J end lost 3 bases, and 3 bases lay between the germline ends. In DNA form, the CDR3 reads TGTGCCAGCAGCTTGGGACACTATGGCTACACCTTC. As protein: CASSLGHYGYTF.

This clone has only a few counts. The chain couples TRBV5-1 to TRBJ2-5; D is unclear. V was shortened by 4 bases and J by 2 bases, with 15 bases between the two germline ends. Germline CDR1 SGHRS, CDR2 YFSETQ. This CDR3 has 15 residues. The CDR3 here is CASSIPGREQETQYF. The CDR3 nucleotides read TGCGCCAGCAGCATCCCGGGTAGGGAACAAGAGACCCAGTACTTC.

The chain combines TRBV5-6 with TRBJ1-5; 7 bases fit TRBD1. The CDR3 extends over 11 amino acids. The V and J ends lost 1 base and 11 bases, in that order; junction bases with no gene match: 0. The germline V gene encodes CDR1 SGHDT and CDR2 YYEEEE. CDR3 nucleotides: TGTGCCAGCAGCTTGACAGGGGCCCAGCATTTT. This codes for CASSLTGAQHF.

The V gene is TRBV30, the J gene TRBJ2-2; TRBD2 matches 8 bases. J was trimmed by 5 bases and V by 3 bases; bases with no gene match: 14. This CDR3 spans 17 amino acids. Germline V CDR1 and CDR2: GTSNPN, SVGIG (reference sequence). CDR3 sequence reads: CAWRLGGAGGGTGELFF. The CDR3, as DNA: TGTGCCTGGAGGTTGGGTGGGGCGGGAGGTGGAACCGGGGAGCTGTTTTTT.

V and J are TRBV5-1 and TRBJ2-1; D not certain. Germline CDR1 SGHRS, CDR2 YFSETQ. V was pared by 4 bases and J by 8 bases, with 25 bases between. This CDR3 spans 17 amino acids. Here the CDR3 reads CASSTGGGPPSVDEQFF. CDR3 nucleotides: TGCGCCAGCAGCACTGGTGGCGGCCCCCCGTCGGTTGATGAGCAGTTCTTC. The variable domain in full, completed from reference TRBV5-1 and TRBJ2-1, reads KAGVTQTPRYLIKTRGQQVTLSCSPISGHRSVSWYQQTPGQGLQFLFEYFSETQRNKGNFPGRFSGRQFSNSRSEMNVSTLELGDSALYLCASSTGGGPPSVDEQFFGPGTRLTVL.

The chain has TRBV28 and TRBJ1-1; D is unresolved. The V gene lost 7 bases and the J gene lost 4 bases, with 13 bases spanning the gap. Per the germline V gene, CDR1 is MDHEN and CDR2 is SYDVKM. The CDR3 totals 13 residues. The CDR3 DNA reads as TGTGCCAGCATCCTGGGCGGGGTCACTGAAGCTTTCTTT. This codes for CASILGGVTEAFF.